This T cell receptor beta chain comes out of a study of CD8 T cells in Susac syndrome. Germline CDR1 and CDR2: MNHEY and SMNVEV (reference sequence). The V and J ends lost 6 bases and 4 bases, in that order; junction bases with no gene match: 4. The CDR3 is 15 residues long. Random hexamers primed reverse transcription of about 0.5 to 1 ug RNA. Multiplex PCR with immunoSEQ amplified the TCR beta CDR3 across 54 Vbeta and 13 Jbeta. TCRdb ran MiXCR on the immunoSEQ multiplex PCR reads and lists one entry per CDR3 protein. This table holds a few hundred thousand distinct CDR3 sequences, roughly 92% found once.

The chain uses TRBV27 and TRBJ2-5; the match to TRBD2 covers 14 bases. This TCR derives from a human donor with multiple sclerosis. Sequenced sample: CD8+ T cells from PBMCs. The chain's CDR3 is CASRGLAGVLETQYF. CDR3 in DNA: TGTGCCAGCAGGGGACTAGCGGGAGTCCTAGAGACCCAGTACTTC.